This T cell receptor beta chain was captured in a study of blood T cells in healthy people across ages (dated by TCRdb to 2013 to 2016). With regard to the full study: In model experiments, roughly one uniquely barcoded TCR beta cDNA molecule per two T cells was captured by template switching. The study measured age-related changes in TCR beta repertoire diversity using deep sequencing normalized with unique cDNA molecular identifiers. The donors were divided into four age groups: young (average roughly 17 years), middle-aged (roughly 40), aged (about 61) and long-lived (82). To avoid experimental bias, donors of different ages were distributed randomly across sequencing lanes. Two additional independent replicas of 1 million unique cDNA reads from the same blood draw were analyzed for two donors (one aged 18 to 30 and one aged 80 or older). Results and caveats for the whole study, not just this receptor: The CMV infection status of donors was not known, potentially confounding age-related changes in expanded clonotypes. The percentage of naive T cells measured by flow cytometry correlated strongly with observed TCR beta diversity. As age increased, observed TCR beta diversity per million T cells dropped in a roughly linear way, and a significant reduction was already evident by age 40. Estimates of total diversity from one million sequenced T cells were regarded as lower bounds and underestimates. Because profiling used bulk unsorted PBMCs, naive and antigen-experienced compartments could not be compared conclusively. Compared with the aged group, more naive CD4+ T cells, fewer expanded clones and increased TCR diversity were shown by the long-lived group, suggesting age selection.

Receptor amplification or capture employed 5' RACE. TCRdb names Illumina HiSeq 2500 as the instrument used. A second 7 to 11 cycle PCR used a sample-barcoded 5' primer and a J-beta primer mix. A template-switch 5' adaptor carrying 12 random nucleotides introduced a unique molecular identifier onto each TCR beta cDNA molecule. Each sample yielded at least 2.5 million CDR3-containing paired-end reads. First-strand cDNA was synthesized from all RNA with the Mint cDNA synthesis kit, primed by a TRBC-specific oligonucleotide. All cDNA was treated with uracil-DNA glycosylase and then went through a first 18-cycle PCR with the universal primers M1SS and BC2_uni_R. As for how the authors treated the data: Normalization of each sample was performed by random selection of 1 million high-quality reads, each carrying a distinct molecular identifier. Instead of being binned into consensus sequences, reads with shared molecular identifiers were discarded. MiTCR, set to a Q25 quality threshold and the strictest error-elimination algorithm, was used for CDR3 identification, clonotype clustering and error correction. Lower-bound total TCR beta diversity was estimated with a nonparametric unseen species model using Euler transformation. TCRdb trimmed public reads at Q25 via fastp, called clones via MiXCR and kept in-frame beta chains. Records with the same CDR3 protein are collapsed into one entry carrying the most frequent genes and DNA. TCRdb, not the original authors, processed these V and J calls. Present in this sample are about 1.5 million distinct CDR3 sequences, roughly 43% of which were seen just once. The ten largest account for approximately 4.1% of the sample.

V sheds 2 bases and J sheds 7 bases, leaving 11 bases between their ends. Inclusive of the bounding cysteine and phenylalanine, the CDR3 is 14 residues long. Solely the CDR3 DNA is kept, with 42 bases framed from the first base. Taken from the germline V gene (reference sequence), the CDR1 and CDR2 loops are SEHNR and FQNEAQ. Donors were 35 to 40 systemically healthy Caucasian individuals from Russia aged roughly 6 to 90 years. Each donor gave 8 to 10 milliliters of peripheral blood, drawn into EDTA-treated Vacutainer tubes. Ficoll-Paque density-gradient centrifugation was used to isolate PBMCs, with at least 6.5 million obtained per sample. Total RNA, at least 6 micrograms per sample, was extracted from PBMCs with Trizol reagent. For every donor, an aliquot of PBMCs went through flow cytometry to measure the percentages of naive CD45RAhigh/CD27high T cells. As to this clonotype: No cognate antigen has been identified for it. The sample holds no much larger clone one base away, and base qualities are not on file.

The chain employs TRBV7-9 and TRBJ1-4; the D gene is possibly TRBD1, with 5 bases matching. This clonotype was sampled from a woman aged 18-29 years in good health. Sequencing was carried out using blood. The sequenced DNA: TGTGCCAGCAGCTTAATGGCGGGACGTGAAAAACTGTTTTTT. It translates to CASSLMAGREKLFF.